This record covers a single TCR beta chain. No cognate antigen has been identified for it. No much larger clonotype is one base removed from it; base qualities were not supplied. The record originates from a study of CD4 T cells in relation to SARS-CoV-2 and coronaviruses (dated by TCRdb to about 2021). With respect to the entire study: Shared crossreactive spike epitopes were mapped to their HLA restriction using patient-derived lymphoblastoid cell lines. The study assessed, at the TCR clonotype level, memory CD4+ T cell crossreactivity between SARS-CoV-2 and common cold coronavirus spike proteins. The Adaptive Biotechnologies TCR-sequencing kit was used to sequence samples from a few pre-COVID donors and the naive versus memory experiments, while other data came from Illumina-based sequencing. For other donors in the study, expansion assays were sequenced with a different, Illumina-based TCR-beta assay.

CD4+ T cells from unexposed donors were collected before the COVID-19 pandemic (2011-2018). Naive and memory CD4+ T cells were separated from cryopreserved PBMCs by first enriching for CD4 and then performing EasySep naive CD4+ T cell enrichment. The leukapheresis product used for the unexposed donors was purchased from a commercial source. PBMCs were isolated from leukapheresis product or whole blood by Ficoll-Paque PLUS gradient centrifugation. PBMCs were either cryopreserved at -140°C or used fresh in the expansion assay. The QIAamp Micro DNA Kit was used to extract genomic DNA from the CD4+ T cells. Findings and caveats that apply to the study as a whole: Crossreactive clones showed significantly weaker SARS-CoV-2-driven expansion than monoreactive clones, consistent with antigenic imprinting. In roughly 60% of donors, memory CD4+ clonotypes turned up that crossrecognized SARS-CoV-2 and at least one common cold coronavirus spike. Because no donor provided both pre-pandemic and post-infection samples, tracing the source of pre-existing responses was limited. Sequencing of naive versus memory cells indicated that the assay detects memory recall responses, not primary responses primed during culture. Small numbers of patients and of tested TCRs limited the study. Because the crossreactivity analysis focused on spike protein, crossreactivity against other viral proteins was not assessed.

Measured from the cysteine to the phenylalanine, the CDR3 is 10 residues long. Of the read, only the CDR3 DNA is kept; its 30 bases are in frame from base 1. Trimming takes 6 bases from V and 7 bases from J, and the germline ends sit 7 bases apart. The germline V gene (reference sequence) sets CDR1 to DFQATT and CDR2 to SNEGSKA. Uncultured naive and memory CD4+ T cell DNA received deep-resolution immunoSEQ TCR-beta sequencing. The authors' pipeline ran thus. During preprocessing, nonproductive sequences were removed, as were CDR3s that did not start with C, did not end with F or W, or were shorter than 7 amino acids. Cultured and uncultured naive and memory CD4+ repertoires were searched for previously identified spike- and CEF-reactive CDR3s. CDR3 homology was measured as pairwise Levenshtein distance, computed with the stringdist R package after trimming three terminal residues from each end. TCRdb provides this immuneACCESS table in a form limited to in-frame rearrangements. Some clones are lacking; in checked studies, under half of them reflect an unresolved V gene, and why the rest are absent is not known. For V, J and clone size, that table is used; D and trimming come from the DNA. This sample gives some 65,000 clones in total; 87% of them show up just once. The ten biggest clones cover 1.5% to 2% of the sample.

Sequenced material: memory CD4+ T cells from PBMCs. The sample's cell subset or site, from its label and the paper: memory (non-naive) CD4+ T cells. This TCR was sampled from a human donor in good health. The V and J genes are TRBV20-1 and TRBJ2-1; the D gene is perhaps TRBD1, on 5 matching bases. The CDR3 protein is CSAQGNEQFF. In nucleotide form, the sequence is TGCAGTGCCCAGGGTAATGAGCAGTTCTTC.